The 20 T cell receptor beta chains in this list originate from one sample, sequenced in a study of T cell repertoires in cytomegalovirus infection. One entry per CDR3 protein results from TCRdb running MiXCR on the reads. The repertoire has about 530,000 distinct CDR3 sequences, about 26% of them found once; the top ten carry about 13%. The sequenced material came from PBMCs. The receptor set was obtained from a human donor in good health (CMV status not recorded). Some clones in this sample may be carry-over from other donors' samples.

This sequence joins TRBV18 and TRBJ1-1; the D gene is possibly TRBD1 (5 bases). This CDR3 is built from 21 residues. V shed 8 bases and J shed 1 base, with 35 bases lying between them. Germline lookup yields CDR1 KGHSH and CDR2 LQKENI. In DNA form, the CDR3 reads TGTGCCAGCCCAAACAATCCGACAGTCCCATCATTCCGTCATGCGAACACTGAAGCTTTCTTT. Translation gives CASPNNPTVPSFRHANTEAFF.

This chain connects TRBV6-5 to TRBJ1-1, with 7 nucleotides matching TRBD1. The CDR3 runs to 13 residues. CDR1 and CDR2 from the germline V gene are MNHEY and SVGAGI. After removal of 2 bases from V and 7 bases from J, the junction contained 4 bases not matched to a gene. CDR3 amino acids: CASSYAGTDEAFF. CDR3 sequence (DNA): TGTGCCAGCAGTTACGCCGGGACAGATGAAGCTTTCTTT.

This chain links TRBV7-6 with TRBJ1-1; D is unresolved. Germline CDR1 is SGHVS and CDR2 is FNYEAQ. The V gene lost 5 bases and the J gene lost 4 bases, with 17 bases spanning the gap. This CDR3 spans 15 amino acids. CDR3 sequence (DNA): TGTGCCAGCAGCCGGAGACTGTTAAGTACCACTGAAGCTTTCTTT. It is translated as CASSRRLLSTTEAFF.

This clonotype has a handful of counts. The V and J genes are TRBV20-1 and TRBJ2-1; 10 bases align to TRBD2. Trimming removed 3 bases from V and 6 bases from J; junction bases left unmatched: 11. The CDR3 spans 16 residues. Looked up from germline, CDR1 is DFQATT and CDR2 is SNEGSKA (reference sequence). CDR3 protein: CSASSLAGVEGNEQFF. CDR3 DNA: TGCAGTGCTAGTTCGCTAGCGGGAGTAGAGGGCAATGAGCAGTTCTTC.

The chain is built from TRBV19 and TRBJ1-2; TRBD1 is a possible D gene (5 bases). This CDR3 comprises 18 residues. From germline, CDR1 is LNHDA and CDR2 SQIVND (reference sequence). V shed 9 bases and J shed 0 bases, with 26 bases lying between them. The CDR3 protein is CARYNSNKTALSNYGYTF. The CDR3 DNA reads TGTGCCAGATATAACTCCAACAAGACAGCACTATCTAACTATGGCTACACCTTC.

The chain recombines TRBV6-8 with TRBJ2-6, with D possibly being TRBD1 (6 bases). CDR3 size: 18 residues. Trimming took 2 bases from V and 0 from J, leaving 14 bases between them. Per germline, CDR1 MNHGY and CDR2 SAAAGT. The DNA of the CDR3 is TGTGCCAGCAGTTACCACGGACAGACTGACTCTGGGGCCAACGTCCTGACTTTC. Amino acids: CASSYHGQTDSGANVLTF.

This chain joins TRBV6-8 and TRBJ1-3, with 8 bases aligning to TRBD1. The germline V gene encodes CDR1 MNHGY and CDR2 SAAAGT. The CDR3 has 14 amino acids. Unmatched junction bases numbered 6, after V lost 8 bases and J lost 3 bases. The CDR3 nucleotides are TGTGCCAGCCTCGACAGGGGAGGTGGAAACACCATATATTTT. This codes for CASLDRGGGNTIYF.

This clonotype came up a few times. The gene calls are TRBV4-1 and TRBJ2-2, with D possibly TRBD1 on 6 matching bases. This CDR3 region has 15 residues. Trimming took 6 bases from V and 3 from J, leaving 14 bases between them. CDR1 is MGHRA, CDR2 YSYEKL, per germline. CDR3 DNA: TGCGCCAGCAGTCAGGGGAGCATTGACACCGGGGAGCTGTTTTTT. Residues: CASSQGSIDTGELFF.

The chain employs TRBV28 and TRBJ2-3, with D hard to call. V was clipped by 6 bases and J by 1 base, with 11 bases between them. The CDR3 runs to 14 residues. Germline values: CDR1 MDHEN, CDR2 SYDVKM. The CDR3 sequence: CASSKHARTDTQYF. In DNA, the CDR3 is TGTGCCAGCAGCAAACACGCTCGCACAGATACGCAGTATTTT.

In its sample, this clonotype was seen many times. This chain uses TRBV7-8 with TRBJ2-7, with 9 bases aligning to TRBD1. Germline values: CDR1 SGHVS, CDR2 FQNEAQ. Unmatched junction bases numbered 0, after V lost 3 bases and J lost 0 bases. The CDR3 is made up of 14 amino acids. The CDR3 region has the DNA TGTGCCAGCAGCTTGACAGGGGGCTCCTACGAGCAGTACGTC. As protein: CASSLTGGSYEQYV.

At least ten counts were recorded for this clonotype. The rearrangement links TRBV7-2 to TRBJ1-1; D uncertain. Looked up from germline, CDR1 is SGHTA and CDR2 is FQGNSA. Trimming stripped 2 bases from V and 1 base from J, with 8 bases between. The length of the CDR3 is 14 residues. The chain's CDR3 is CASSLSGENTEAFF. In DNA form, the CDR3 reads TGTGCCAGCAGCTTAAGTGGGGAGAACACTGAAGCTTTCTTT.

The V call is TRBV6-1, the J call TRBJ1-1, with TRBD1 identical over 8 bases. V lost 5 bases to trimming and J lost 5 bases; unmatched junction nucleotides: 7. The CDR3 loop spans 14 amino acids. Looked up from germline, CDR1 is MNHNS and CDR2 is SASEGT. The CDR3 DNA sequence: TGTGCCAGCAGTCCGGATGACAGGGGAACTGAAGCTTTCTTT. Residues: CASSPDDRGTEAFF.

The CDR3 bases are TGTGCCAGTAGACCCAATCCCCCCCGCTCTGAAGCTTTCTTT. Translated: CASRPNPPRSEAFF. V gene TRBV19 combines with J gene TRBJ1-1; D gene uncertain. Germline-derived CDR1 and CDR2 are LNHDA and SQIVND (reference sequence). Trimming took 6 bases from V and 6 from J, leaving 17 bases between them. The CDR3 loop spans 14 amino acids.

The V gene is TRBV27, the J gene TRBJ1-4; D gene ambiguous. V lost 2 bases, J lost 3 bases, and 10 bases lay in between. The CDR3 extends over 15 amino acids. CDR1 MNHEY and CDR2 SMNVEV come from the germline V gene (reference sequence). The CDR3 DNA sequence: TGTGCCAGCAGTTTAAAGGGTCTACCTAATGAAAAACTGTTTTTT. It specifies CASSLKGLPNEKLFF.

This clonotype showed up just a few times. The chain couples TRBV12-5 to TRBJ2-3; D could derive from TRBD1 or TRBD2 (5 bases each). Trimming took 0 bases from V and 2 from J, leaving 27 bases between them. Per germline, CDR1 LGHNT and CDR2 FRNRAP. The CDR3 is 21 residues long. In DNA form, the CDR3 reads TGTGCTAGTGGTTTGGTACGTCGGGGCGGTCTTTTGCGAAACCCCACAGATACGCAGTATTTT. Translating gives CASGLVRRGGLLRNPTDTQYF.

This rearrangement joins TRBV27 to TRBJ2-1; TRBD1 or TRBD2 may be the D gene (5 bases each). The V gene lost 5 bases and the J gene lost 7 bases, with 12 bases spanning the gap. CDR3 size: 13 residues. CDR1 is MNHEY and CDR2 is SMNVEV in the germline V gene (reference sequence). The CDR3 loop reads CASSDRGANEQFF. DNA of the CDR3: TGTGCCAGCAGTGACCGGGGCGCGAATGAGCAGTTCTTC.

This clonotype was found a few times. The CDR3 protein is CASSRSPLSTDTQYF. The CDR3 coding sequence is TGTGCCAGCAGCCGTTCCCCCCTTAGCACAGATACGCAGTATTTT. This chain links TRBV14 with TRBJ2-3, with D hard to call. The germline gives CDR1 SGHDN, CDR2 FVKESK. This CDR3 has 15 residues. V was clipped by 4 bases and J by 0 bases, with 11 bases between them.

The rearrangement joins TRBV18 to TRBJ2-5; possibly TRBD1 for D (6 bases). The CDR3 spans 14 residues. V lost 6 bases, J lost 4 bases, and 15 bases lay in between. Germline CDR1 reads KGHSH; CDR2 reads LQKENI. Here the CDR3 reads CASSYQQGRETQYF. As DNA, the CDR3 is TGTGCCAGCTCGTATCAACAGGGCCGAGAGACCCAGTACTTC.

This clonotype turned up a few times. The CDR3 coding sequence is TGTGCCAGCAGCTTAGTTGCGGGAGCCTATAATTCACCCCTCCACTTT. It encodes CASSLVAGAYNSPLHF. The genes are TRBV7-9 and TRBJ1-6; D ambiguous. Trimming took off 1 base at V and 2 bases at J, with 9 bases between the two ends. The CDR3 spans 16 residues. Germline-derived CDR1 and CDR2 are SEHNR and FQNEAQ (reference sequence).

This clonotype has only a few counts. The gene calls are TRBV7-9 and TRBJ2-5; a weak D match, TRBD1 (5 bases). This CDR3 has 14 residues. V was clipped by 6 bases and J by 5 bases, with 16 bases between them. Germline V gene data show CDR1 as SEHNR and CDR2 as FQNEAQ (reference sequence). In nucleotides, the CDR3 is TGTGCCAGCAGAAGGGGTGGCAGGTTTGAGACCCAGTACTTC. It yields the protein CASRRGGRFETQYF.